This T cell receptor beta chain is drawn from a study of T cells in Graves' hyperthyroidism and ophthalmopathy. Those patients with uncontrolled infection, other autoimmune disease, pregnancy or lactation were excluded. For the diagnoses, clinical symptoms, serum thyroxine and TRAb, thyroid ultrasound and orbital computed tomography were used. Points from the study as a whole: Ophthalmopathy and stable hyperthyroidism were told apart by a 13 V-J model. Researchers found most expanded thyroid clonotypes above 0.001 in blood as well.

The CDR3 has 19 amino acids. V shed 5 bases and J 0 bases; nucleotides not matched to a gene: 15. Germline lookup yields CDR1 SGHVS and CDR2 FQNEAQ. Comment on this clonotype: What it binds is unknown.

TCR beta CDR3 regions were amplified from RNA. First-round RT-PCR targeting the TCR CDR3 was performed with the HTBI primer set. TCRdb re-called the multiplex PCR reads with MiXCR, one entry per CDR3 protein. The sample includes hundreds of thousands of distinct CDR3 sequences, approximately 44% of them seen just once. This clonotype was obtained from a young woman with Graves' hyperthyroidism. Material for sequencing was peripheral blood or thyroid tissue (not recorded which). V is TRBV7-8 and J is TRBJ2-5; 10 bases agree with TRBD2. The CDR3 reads CASSQGDLLSGRYQETQYF. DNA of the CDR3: TGTGCCAGCAGCCAAGGGGACCTCCTTAGCGGGAGGTACCAAGAGACCCAGTACTTC. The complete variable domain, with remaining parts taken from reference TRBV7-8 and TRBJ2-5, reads GAGVSQSPRYKVAKRGQDVALRCDPISGHVSLFWYQQALGQGPEFLTYFQNEAQLDKSGLPSDRFFAERPEGSVSTLKIQRTQQEDSAVYLCASSQGDLLSGRYQETQYFGPGTRLLVL.